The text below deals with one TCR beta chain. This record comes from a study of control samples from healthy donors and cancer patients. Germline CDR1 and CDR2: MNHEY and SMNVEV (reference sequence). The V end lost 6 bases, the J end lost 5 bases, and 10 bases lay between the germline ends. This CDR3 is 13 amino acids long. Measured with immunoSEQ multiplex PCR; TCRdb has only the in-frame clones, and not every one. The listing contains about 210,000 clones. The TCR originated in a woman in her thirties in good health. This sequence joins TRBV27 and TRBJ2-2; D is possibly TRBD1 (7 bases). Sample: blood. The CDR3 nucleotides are TGTGCCAGCAGACCAGGGGGGACCGGGGAGCTGTTTTTT. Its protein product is CASRPGGTGELFF.